The 4 T cell receptor beta chains given below trace back to one sample, sequenced in a study of blood T cells in healthy people across ages. PCR was performed a second time for 7 to 11 cycles using a sample-barcoded 5' primer and a J-beta primer mix. TCRdb called the 5' RACE reads again in MiXCR, with one record for every CDR3 protein. This sample yields about 1.8 million distinct CDR3 sequences, of which 49% are seen a single time; around 2.1% belongs to the top ten. Sequencing was performed on blood. The source is a woman aged 40 to 50 in good health.

V usage is TRBV25-1 and J usage is TRBJ2-3; 12 nucleotides align to TRBD2. CDR3 size: 16 residues. Germline CDR1 reads MGHDK; CDR2 reads SYGVNS. V was clipped by 3 bases and J by 9 bases; unmatched bases: 10. As DNA, the CDR3 is TGTGCCAGCAGTGACAGCGGGACTAGCGGGTCCCGAACGCAGTATTTT. Protein product: CASSDSGTSGSRTQYF.

The chain is built from TRBV27 and TRBJ2-1; D gene uncertain. Trimming pared 6 bases from V and 7 bases from J, leaving 19 bases between. The germline CDR1 and CDR2 sequences are MNHEY and SMNVEV (reference sequence). This CDR3 region has 15 residues. CDR3 sequence (DNA): TGTGCCAGCAGAGTGACACCCTCTACCTGGAATGAGCAGTTCTTC. Amino acids: CASRVTPSTWNEQFF.

This chain links TRBV7-8 with TRBJ2-7; 7 positions match TRBD2. The ends lost 1 base at V and 2 bases at J; junction bases unmatched: 5. CDR1 and CDR2 from the germline V gene are SGHVS and FQNEAQ. This CDR3 has 15 residues. The CDR3 bases are TGTGCCAGCAGCTTAGAAAGACTAGCCGCCTACGAGCAGTACTTC. Residues: CASSLERLAAYEQYF.

The chain recombines TRBV27 with TRBJ2-1; 11 bases match TRBD1. After removal of 6 bases from V and 9 bases from J, the junction contained 13 bases not matched to a gene. Germline V gives CDR1 MNHEY, CDR2 SMNVEV (reference sequence). CDR3 size: 16 residues. The CDR3 sequence is CASSPVSGTGGAEQFF. The CDR3 DNA reads as TGTGCCAGCAGCCCAGTCTCGGGGACAGGGGGTGCTGAGCAGTTCTTC.